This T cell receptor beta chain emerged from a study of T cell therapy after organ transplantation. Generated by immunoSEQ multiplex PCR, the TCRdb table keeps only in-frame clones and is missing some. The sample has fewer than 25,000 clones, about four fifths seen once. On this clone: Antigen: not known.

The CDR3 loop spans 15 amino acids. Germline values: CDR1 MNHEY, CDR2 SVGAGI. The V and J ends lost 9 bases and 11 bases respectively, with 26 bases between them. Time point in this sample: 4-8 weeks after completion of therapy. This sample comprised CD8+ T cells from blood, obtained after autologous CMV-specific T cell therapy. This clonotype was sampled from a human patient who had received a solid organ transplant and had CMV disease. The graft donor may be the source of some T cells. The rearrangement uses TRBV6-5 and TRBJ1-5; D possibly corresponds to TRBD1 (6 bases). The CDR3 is CARLEGRGFFGSQHF. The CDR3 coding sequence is TGTGCCAGACTAGAGGGCAGGGGCTTCTTCGGGTCCCAGCATTTT.